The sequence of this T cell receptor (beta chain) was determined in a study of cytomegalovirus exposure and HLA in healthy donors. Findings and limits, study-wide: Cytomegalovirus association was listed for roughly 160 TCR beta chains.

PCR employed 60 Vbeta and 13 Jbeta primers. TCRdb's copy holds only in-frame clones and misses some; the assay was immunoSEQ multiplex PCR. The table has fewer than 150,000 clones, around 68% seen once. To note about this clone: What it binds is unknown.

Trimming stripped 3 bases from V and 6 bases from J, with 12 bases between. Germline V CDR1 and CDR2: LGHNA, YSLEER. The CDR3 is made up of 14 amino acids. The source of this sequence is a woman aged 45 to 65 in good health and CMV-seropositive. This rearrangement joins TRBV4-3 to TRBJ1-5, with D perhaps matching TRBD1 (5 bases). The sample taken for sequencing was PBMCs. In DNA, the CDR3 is TGCGCCAGCAGCCAGGACACCCTGGGTCAGCCCCAGCATTTT. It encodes CASSQDTLGQPQHF.